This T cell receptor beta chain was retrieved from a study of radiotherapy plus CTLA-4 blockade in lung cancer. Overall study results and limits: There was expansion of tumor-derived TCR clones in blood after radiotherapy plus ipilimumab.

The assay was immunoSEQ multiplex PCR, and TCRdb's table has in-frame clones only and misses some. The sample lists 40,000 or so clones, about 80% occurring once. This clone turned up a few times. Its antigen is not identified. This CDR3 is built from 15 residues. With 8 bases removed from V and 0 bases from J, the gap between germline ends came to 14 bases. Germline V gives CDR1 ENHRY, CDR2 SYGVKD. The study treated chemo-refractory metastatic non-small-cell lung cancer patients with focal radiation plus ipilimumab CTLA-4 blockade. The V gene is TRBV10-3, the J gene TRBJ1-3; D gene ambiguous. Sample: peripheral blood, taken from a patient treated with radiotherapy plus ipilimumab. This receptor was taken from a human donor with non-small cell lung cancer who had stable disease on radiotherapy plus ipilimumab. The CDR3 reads CAIGTPWGSGNTIYF. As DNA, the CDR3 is TGTGCCATCGGCACACCCTGGGGCTCTGGAAACACCATATATTTT.